Sequencing of this T cell receptor beta chain was carried out in a study of blood T cells in healthy people across ages. A second PCR of roughly 7 to 11 cycles used a sample-barcoded 5' primer and a J-beta primer mix. Each CDR3 protein gets one entry after TCRdb re-called the 5' RACE reads with MiXCR. This repertoire shows around 800,000 distinct CDR3 sequences, around 45% found once; its top ten account for roughly 18%. The CDR3 length is 14 residues. The germline V gene has CDR1 SGHTA and CDR2 FQGNSA. Trimming stripped 5 bases from V and 12 bases from J, with 23 bases between. The sequence was obtained from a man aged 80 or over in good health. What was sequenced was blood. The chain combines TRBV7-2 with TRBJ2-7, with D tentatively TRBD1 or TRBD2 (5 bases each). CDR3 protein: CTSSASSGTPEGYF. The CDR3 region has the DNA TGTACCAGCAGCGCCTCCTCCGGGACCCCCGAGGGGTACTTC.